The clone carrying this T cell receptor beta chain was seen more than once but under ten times. Germline V gene lookup returns CDR1 MNHNS and CDR2 SASEGT. Trimming left V 7 bases short and J 5 bases short, with 20 bases between. This CDR3 is 15 amino acids long. The record originates from a study of human T cells and chemical hapten exposure. In the study overall: Patients were mainly female, each with alopecia areata, totalis or universalis.

Time point of the sample: patch test 1, 2 weeks after DPC sensitization. Treatment reported: therapeutic diphenylcyclopropenone sensitization with weekly scalp DPC. TCRdb ran MiXCR on the RACE reads and lists one entry per CDR3 protein. The top ten hold 7% to 10% of the sample, which has fewer than 400,000 distinct CDR3 sequences, around 7% seen once. The source of this sequence is a woman younger than 35 with alopecia areata. Some clones in this sample may be carry-over from other donors' samples. V is TRBV6-1 and J is TRBJ1-1, with a weak D call TRBD1 (6 bases). The sample here was whole blood, taken in connection with sensitization to the hapten diphenylcyclopropenone (DPC). Written as DNA, the CDR3 is TGTGCCAGCACTACAGGGCCCGATCCCCGAACTGAAGCTTTCTTT. Residues: CASTTGPDPRTEAFF.